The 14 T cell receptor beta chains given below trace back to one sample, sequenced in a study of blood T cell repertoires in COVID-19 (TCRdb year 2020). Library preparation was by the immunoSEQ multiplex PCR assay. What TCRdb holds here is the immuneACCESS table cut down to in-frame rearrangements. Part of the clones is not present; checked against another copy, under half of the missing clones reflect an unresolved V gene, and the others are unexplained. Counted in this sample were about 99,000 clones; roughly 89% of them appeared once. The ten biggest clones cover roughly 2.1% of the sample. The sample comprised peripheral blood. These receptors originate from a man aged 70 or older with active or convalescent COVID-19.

CDR3 DNA sequence: TGTGCCAGCAGAGAAAGGACAGGTCACAACTATGGCTACACCTTC. Amino acid sequence: CASRERTGHNYGYTF. The chain employs TRBV2 and TRBJ1-2; 7 bases align to TRBD1. The ends lost 6 bases at V and 2 bases at J; junction bases unmatched: 9. The CDR3 extends over 15 amino acids. Germline V gene lookup returns CDR1 SNHLY and CDR2 FYNNEI. The variable domain in full, completed from reference TRBV2 and TRBJ1-2, reads EPEVTQTPSHQVTQMGQEVILRCVPISNHLYFYWYRQILGQKVEFLVSFYNNEISEKSEIFDDQFSVERPDGSNFTLKIRSTKLEDSAMYFCASRERTGHNYGYTFGSGTRLTVV.

DNA of the CDR3: TGTGCCAGCAGTCAAACTCCAGGGGGCTACGAGACCCAGTACTTC. Translated, it gives CASSQTPGGYETQYF. The chain has TRBV28 and TRBJ2-5; 8 bases are shared with TRBD1. Trimming cost V 5 bases and J 5 bases; bases outside gene matches: 10. This CDR3 spans 15 amino acids. Germline CDR1 reads MDHEN; CDR2 reads SYDVKM.

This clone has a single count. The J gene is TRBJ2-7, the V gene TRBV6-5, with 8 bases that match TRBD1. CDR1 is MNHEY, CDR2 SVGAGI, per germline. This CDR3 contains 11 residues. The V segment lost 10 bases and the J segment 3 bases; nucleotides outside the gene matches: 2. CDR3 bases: TGTGCCACCGGACAGGGCTACGAGCAGTACTTC. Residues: CATGQGYEQYF.

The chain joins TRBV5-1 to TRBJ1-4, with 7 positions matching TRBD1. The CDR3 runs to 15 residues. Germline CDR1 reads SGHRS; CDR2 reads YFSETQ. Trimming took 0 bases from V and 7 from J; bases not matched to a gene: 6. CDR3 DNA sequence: TGCGCCAGCAGCTTGGACGACAGGGTGCGTGAAAAACTGTTTTTT. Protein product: CASSLDDRVREKLFF.

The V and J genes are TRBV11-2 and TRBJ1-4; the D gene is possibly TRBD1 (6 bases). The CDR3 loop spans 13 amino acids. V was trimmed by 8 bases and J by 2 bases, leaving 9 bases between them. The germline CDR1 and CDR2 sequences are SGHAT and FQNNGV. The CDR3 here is CASATGTNEKLFF. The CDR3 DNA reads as TGTGCCAGCGCCACAGGGACTAATGAAAAACTGTTTTTT. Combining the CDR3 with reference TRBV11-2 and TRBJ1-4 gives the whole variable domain EAGVAQSPRYKIIEKRQSVAFWCNPISGHATLYWYQQILGQGPKLLIQFQNNGVVDDSQLPKDRFSAERLKGVDSTLKIQPAKLEDSAVYLCASATGTNEKLFFGSGTQLSVL.

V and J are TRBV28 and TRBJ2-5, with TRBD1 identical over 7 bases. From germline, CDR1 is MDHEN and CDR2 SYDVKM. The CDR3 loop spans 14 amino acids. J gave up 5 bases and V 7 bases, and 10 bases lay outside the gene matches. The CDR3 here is CASNLQGMGETQYF. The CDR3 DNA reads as TGTGCCAGCAACCTACAGGGGATGGGCGAGACCCAGTACTTC.

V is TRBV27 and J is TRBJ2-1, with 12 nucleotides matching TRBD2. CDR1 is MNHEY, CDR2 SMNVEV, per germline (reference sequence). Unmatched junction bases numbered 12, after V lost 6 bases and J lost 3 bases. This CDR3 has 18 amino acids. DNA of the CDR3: TGTGCCAGCAGAGCTGGACTAGCGGGGCGAGCTATCTACAATGAGCAGTTCTTC. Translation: CASRAGLAGRAIYNEQFF.

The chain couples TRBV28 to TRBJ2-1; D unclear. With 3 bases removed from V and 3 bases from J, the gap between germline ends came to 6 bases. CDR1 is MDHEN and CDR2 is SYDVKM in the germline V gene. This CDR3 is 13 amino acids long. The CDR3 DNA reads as TGTGCCAGCAGTTTCAGGCTCTACAATGAGCAGTTCTTC. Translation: CASSFRLYNEQFF. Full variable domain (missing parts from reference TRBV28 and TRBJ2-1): DVKVTQSSRYLVKRTGEKVFLECVQDMDHENMFWYRQDPGLGLRLIYFSYDVKMKEKGDIPEGYSVSREKKERFSLILESASTNQTSMYLCASSFRLYNEQFFGPGTRLTVL.

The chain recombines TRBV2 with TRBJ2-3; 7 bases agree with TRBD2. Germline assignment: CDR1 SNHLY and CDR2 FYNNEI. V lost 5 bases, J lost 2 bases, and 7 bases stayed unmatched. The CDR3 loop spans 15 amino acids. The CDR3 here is CASSLLGGNTDTQYF. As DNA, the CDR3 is TGTGCCAGCAGTCTCCTCGGGGGGAACACAGATACGCAGTATTTT.

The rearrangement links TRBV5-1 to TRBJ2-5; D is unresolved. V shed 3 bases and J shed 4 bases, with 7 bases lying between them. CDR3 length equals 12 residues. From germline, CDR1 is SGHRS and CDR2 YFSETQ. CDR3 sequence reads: CASSSPSETQYF. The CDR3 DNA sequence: TGCGCCAGCAGCTCCCCTTCAGAGACCCAGTACTTC.

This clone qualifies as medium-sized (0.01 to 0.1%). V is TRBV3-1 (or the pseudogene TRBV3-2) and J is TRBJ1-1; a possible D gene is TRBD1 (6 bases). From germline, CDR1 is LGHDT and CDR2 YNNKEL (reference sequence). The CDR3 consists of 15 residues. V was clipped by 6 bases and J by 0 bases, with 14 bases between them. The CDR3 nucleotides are TGTGCCAGCAGGATTTCGGACAGAATGAACACTGAAGCTTTCTTT. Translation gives CASRISDRMNTEAFF.

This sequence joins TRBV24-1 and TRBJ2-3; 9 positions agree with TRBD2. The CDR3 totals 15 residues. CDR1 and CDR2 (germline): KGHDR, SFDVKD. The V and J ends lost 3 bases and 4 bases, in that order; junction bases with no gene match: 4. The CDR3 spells CATSDPGLAPDTQYF. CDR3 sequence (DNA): TGTGCCACCAGTGATCCGGGACTAGCCCCAGATACGCAGTATTTT.

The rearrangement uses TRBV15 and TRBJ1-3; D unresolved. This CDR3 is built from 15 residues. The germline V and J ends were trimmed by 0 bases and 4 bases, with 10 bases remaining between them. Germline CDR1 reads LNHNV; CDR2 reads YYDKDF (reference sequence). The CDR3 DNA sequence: TGTGCCACCAGCAGAGATATGAGTATGGGAAACACCATATATTTT. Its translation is CATSRDMSMGNTIYF.

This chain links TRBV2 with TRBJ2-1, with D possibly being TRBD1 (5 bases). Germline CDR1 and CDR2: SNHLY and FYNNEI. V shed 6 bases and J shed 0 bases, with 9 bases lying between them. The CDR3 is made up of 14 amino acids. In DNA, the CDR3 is TGTGCCAGCAGATACAGGAGCTCCTACAATGAGCAGTTCTTC. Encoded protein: CASRYRSSYNEQFF.